Listed below are T cell receptor beta chains from one sample, sequenced in a study of T cells in Graves' hyperthyroidism and ophthalmopathy. MiXCR, run by TCRdb on the multiplex PCR reads, gives a single entry per CDR3 protein. The sample consists of fewer than 500,000 distinct CDR3 sequences, about 13% of them appearing once. The sequencing input was blood. The receptors derive from a man aged 30-40 years with Graves' hyperthyroidism that later progressed to Graves' ophthalmopathy. The CDR3 runs from the conserved cysteine through the conserved F or W. The order of the fields is CDR3 DNA, CDR3 protein, D gene, clone size, V gene, J gene. A D gene is named only where the DNA matches it firmly. Clone size appears in some rows only: once, few, many, or a class for an expanded clone.

CDR3nt: TGTGCCACCAGTTTCAGACCCGGAGAGTTGCAGTTCTTC
CDR3aa: CATSFRPGELQFF
d_gene: -
abundance: few
v_gene: TRBV24-1
j_gene: TRBJ2-1

CDR3nt: TGTGCTAGCAGGGTGACAGGGCGTGTGGACTATGGCTACACCTTC
CDR3aa: CASRVTGRVDYGYTF
d_gene: TRBD1
abundance: -
v_gene: TRBV7-7
j_gene: TRBJ1-2

CDR3nt: TGCAGTGCTGGAAGGCCGGGACACTACACCGGGGAGCTGTTTTTT
CDR3aa: CSAGRPGHYTGELFF
d_gene: -
abundance: -
v_gene: TRBV20-1
j_gene: TRBJ2-2

CDR3nt: TGTGCCAGCAGCCAAGATGAATCCATTGAAGCTTTCTTT
CDR3aa: CASSQDESIEAFF
d_gene: -
abundance: many
v_gene: TRBV3-1
j_gene: TRBJ1-1

CDR3nt: TGCAGTGCTAGAAACCTTGGCACCATATATTTT
CDR3aa: CSARNLGTIYF
d_gene: -
abundance: -
v_gene: TRBV20-1
j_gene: TRBJ1-3

CDR3nt: TGTGCCAGCAGCCAAGTTATGATGACAGATACGCAGTATTTT
CDR3aa: CASSQVMMTDTQYF
d_gene: -
abundance: -
v_gene: TRBV3-1
j_gene: TRBJ2-3

CDR3nt: TGTGCCAGCTCACCAGGGACAGGCCCCGAGAGCTACACCTTC
CDR3aa: CASSPGTGPESYTF
d_gene: TRBD1
abundance: many
v_gene: TRBV18
j_gene: TRBJ1-2

CDR3nt: TGTGCCAGCAGCCCTGACAGGGATGGAGATACGCAGTATTTT
CDR3aa: CASSPDRDGDTQYF
d_gene: TRBD1
abundance: many
v_gene: TRBV28
j_gene: TRBJ2-3

CDR3nt: TGCAGTGTCAATAAGGACACTGAAGCTTTCTTT
CDR3aa: CSVNKDTEAFF
d_gene: -
abundance: -
v_gene: TRBV20-1
j_gene: TRBJ1-1

CDR3nt: TGTGCCAGCAGCCCCAGGGGGCGCGGATATGGCTACACCTTC
CDR3aa: CASSPRGRGYGYTF
d_gene: TRBD1
abundance: many
v_gene: TRBV27
j_gene: TRBJ1-2

CDR3nt: TGTGCCAGCAGCCAAGTGGGGGCCAAGGGAGCTTTCTTT
CDR3aa: CASSQVGAKGAFF
d_gene: -
abundance: -
v_gene: TRBV14
j_gene: TRBJ1-1

CDR3nt: TGTGCCAGCAGCTTAGCGTCGCCGGGGAACACTGAAGCTTTCTTT
CDR3aa: CASSLASPGNTEAFF
d_gene: -
abundance: -
v_gene: TRBV7-2
j_gene: TRBJ1-1

CDR3nt: TGTGCCAGCAGCGGGAGAGGTTACGAGCAGTACTTC
CDR3aa: CASSGRGYEQYF
d_gene: -
abundance: many
v_gene: TRBV7-9
j_gene: TRBJ2-7

CDR3nt: TGTGCCATCGGGGGGGGGGTGGACACAGATACGCAGTATTTT
CDR3aa: CAIGGGVDTDTQYF
d_gene: TRBD2
abundance: few
v_gene: TRBV12-3/TRBV12-4
j_gene: TRBJ2-3

CDR3nt: TGTGCCAGCTCATGGGACACCAAACGGAACTATGGCTACACCTTC
CDR3aa: CASSWDTKRNYGYTF
d_gene: -
abundance: many
v_gene: TRBV18
j_gene: TRBJ1-2

CDR3nt: TGTGCCAGCAGTTTACCCGAAGGGTTCCCTAGAAACACCATATATTTT
CDR3aa: CASSLPEGFPRNTIYF
d_gene: -
abundance: few
v_gene: TRBV28
j_gene: TRBJ1-3

CDR3nt: TGTGCCAGCAGCCAAGTCACATTCCAAGAGACCCAGTACTTC
CDR3aa: CASSQVTFQETQYF
d_gene: -
abundance: few
v_gene: TRBV3-1
j_gene: TRBJ2-5

CDR3nt: TGCAGTGCTCCCGACCTTAAGAACACTGAAGCTTTCTTT
CDR3aa: CSAPDLKNTEAFF
d_gene: -
abundance: few
v_gene: TRBV20-1
j_gene: TRBJ1-1

CDR3nt: TGCAGTGCTAGAGGTTCCCGGACTAGCGGGGGAGCCTACCAAGAGACCCAGTACTTC
CDR3aa: CSARGSRTSGGAYQETQYF
d_gene: TRBD2
abundance: -
v_gene: TRBV20-1
j_gene: TRBJ2-5

CDR3nt: TGTGCCAGCAGAGGCAGGGAGTATCAGCCCCAGCATTTT
CDR3aa: CASRGREYQPQHF
d_gene: -
abundance: many
v_gene: TRBV2
j_gene: TRBJ1-5

CDR3nt: TGTGCCAGCAGGATAAACAGGGCCGGCGAGACCCGGTACTTC
CDR3aa: CASRINRAGETRYF
d_gene: -
abundance: -
v_gene: TRBV6-1
j_gene: TRBJ2-5

CDR3nt: TGCAGTGCTAGAGCAGGGGTCCGGGAAAAACTGTTTTTT
CDR3aa: CSARAGVREKLFF
d_gene: -
abundance: -
v_gene: TRBV20-1
j_gene: TRBJ1-4

CDR3nt: TGTGCCAGCAGGGACGCGGGCGGCTACACCTTC
CDR3aa: CASRDAGGYTF
d_gene: -
abundance: many
v_gene: TRBV2
j_gene: TRBJ1-2

CDR3nt: TGCGCCAGCAGCCAAGATTGGTCGGAAAAACTGTTTTTT
CDR3aa: CASSQDWSEKLFF
d_gene: -
abundance: -
v_gene: TRBV4-1
j_gene: TRBJ1-4

CDR3nt: TGTGCCAGCAGCTCTAAAGAGGGCGCAGATACGCAGTATTTT
CDR3aa: CASSSKEGADTQYF
d_gene: -
abundance: -
v_gene: TRBV11-3
j_gene: TRBJ2-3

CDR3nt: TGCGCCAGCAGCCAGCCCACAGGTCTCAATGAGCAGTTCTTC
CDR3aa: CASSQPTGLNEQFF
d_gene: -
abundance: -
v_gene: TRBV4-1
j_gene: TRBJ2-1

CDR3nt: TGTGCCAGCTCACCCGAGACAGTTGAAGCTTTCTTT
CDR3aa: CASSPETVEAFF
d_gene: -
abundance: many
v_gene: TRBV18
j_gene: TRBJ1-1